The next 29 T cell receptor beta chains were all read from a single sample in a study of cytomegalovirus exposure and HLA in healthy donors. This PCR relied on a set of 60 Vbeta primers and 13 Jbeta primers. Clones were read by immunoSEQ multiplex PCR, and TCRdb kept only the in-frame ones, dropping some. The top ten clones hold about 5% of a sample with some 70,000 clones, about three quarters of them seen once. The sample consisted of PBMCs. The receptors here all came from a male donor in good health and CMV-seropositive.

V is TRBV7-9 and J is TRBJ1-2, with TRBD1 identical over 9 bases. CDR1 and CDR2 from the germline V gene are SEHNR and FQNEAQ (reference sequence). V trimming: 1 base; J trimming: 7 bases; junction bases outside the gene matches: 4. This CDR3 has 14 amino acids. The CDR3 spells CASSLGDRERGYTF. CDR3 sequence (DNA): TGTGCCAGCAGCTTAGGGGACAGGGAACGTGGCTACACCTTC. Based on the CDR3 plus reference TRBV7-9 and TRBJ1-2, the full variable domain is DTGVSQNPRHKITKRGQNVTFRCDPISEHNRLYWYRQTLGQGPEFLTYFQNEAQLEKSRLLSDRFSAERPKGSFSTLEIQRTEQGDSAMYLCASSLGDRERGYTFGSGTRLTVV.

The genes are TRBV29-1 and TRBJ2-7; 8 bases are shared with TRBD2. V dropped 1 base and J dropped 5; count of bases not matched to a gene: 10. From germline, CDR1 is SQVTM and CDR2 ANQGSEA. CDR3 length: 15 amino acids. CDR3 in DNA: TGCAGCGTTGAAGTACCGGGACTAGGTCCCCACGAGCAGTACTTC. Its translation is CSVEVPGLGPHEQYF.

The J gene is TRBJ2-7, the V gene TRBV19, with D perhaps matching TRBD2 (6 bases). Germline CDR1 LNHDA, CDR2 SQIVND (reference sequence). Trimming shortened V by 4 bases and J by 6 bases, and 16 bases separated the two germline ends. This CDR3 is 14 amino acids long. Here the CDR3 DNA reads TGTGCCAGTAGTACTCGTCGGGGGAGAGCCGAGCAGTACTTC. Translating gives CASSTRRGRAEQYF.

The V gene is TRBV27, the J gene TRBJ2-5; 7 nucleotides agree with TRBD1. J gave up 1 base and V 4 bases, and 6 bases lay outside the gene matches. The CDR3 has 15 amino acids. Germline V gives CDR1 MNHEY, CDR2 SMNVEV (reference sequence). The CDR3 sequence is CASSYSRDSQETQYF. In DNA form, the CDR3 reads TGTGCCAGCAGTTACAGCCGGGACAGCCAAGAGACCCAGTACTTC.

V gene TRBV4-3 combines with J gene TRBJ2-3, with 8 bases aligning to TRBD2. Germline CDR1 is LGHNA and CDR2 is YSLEER. The CDR3 sequence is 17 residues long. Trimming removed 3 bases from V and 2 bases from J; junction bases left unmatched: 10. CDR3 DNA: TGCGCCAGCAGCCATGTATTAGCGGGGTCCCTCACAGATACGCAGTATTTT. This sequence encodes CASSHVLAGSLTDTQYF.

A single count supports this clone. The chain combines TRBV7-9 with TRBJ2-1; D gene ambiguous. There are 11 residues in the CDR3. Germline V CDR1 and CDR2: SEHNR, FQNEAQ (reference sequence). The V gene lost 5 bases and the J gene lost 10 bases, with 9 bases spanning the gap. This CDR3 is CASSTSPEQFF. The CDR3 nucleotides are TGTGCCAGCAGCACATCCCCAGAGCAGTTCTTC.

The V and J genes are TRBV4-2 and TRBJ1-3; 12 bases are a match to TRBD1. Trimming took 4 bases from V and 0 from J; bases not matched to a gene: 16. This CDR3 is 21 amino acids long. CDR1 and CDR2 (germline): LGHNA, YNFKEQ. The CDR3 bases are TGTGCCAGCAGCCGTGAAAGATACCCGGGACAGGGGGCCAACTCTGGAAACACCATATATTTT. This translates into CASSRERYPGQGANSGNTIYF.

The rearrangement joins TRBV25-1 to TRBJ1-1; no reliable D call. CDR3 size: 14 residues. The germline V gene encodes CDR1 MGHDK and CDR2 SYGVNS. V was pared by 1 base and J by 5 bases, with 11 bases between. The CDR3: CASSESLRGTEAFF. DNA for the CDR3: TGTGCCAGCAGTGAATCCCTCCGAGGGACTGAAGCTTTCTTT.

The CDR3 spells CASSQEPETGHDGYTF. CDR3 DNA sequence: TGCGCCAGCAGCCAGGAACCCGAGACAGGGCACGATGGCTACACCTTC. V and J are TRBV4-1 and TRBJ1-2; 7 nucleotides line up with TRBD1. The trim removed 3 bases at V and 6 bases at J, leaving 13 bases unmatched. CDR1 and CDR2 from the germline V gene are MGHRA and YSYEKL. This CDR3 comprises 16 residues.

This clone was recorded a few times. The chain combines TRBV10-3 with TRBJ1-4; TRBD1 agrees at 9 bases. Trimming removed 4 bases from V and 5 bases from J; junction bases left unmatched: 2. Germline CDR1 reads ENHRY; CDR2 reads SYGVKD. The CDR3 runs to 14 residues. The CDR3 nucleotides read TGTGCCATCAGTGCCGGGACAGGGAATGAAAAACTGTTTTTT. Its translation: CAISAGTGNEKLFF.

The gene calls are TRBV9 and TRBJ1-3; D not resolved. The CDR3 sequence is 16 residues long. With 4 bases removed from V and 2 bases from J, the gap between germline ends came to 16 bases. The germline CDR1 and CDR2 sequences are SGDLS and YYNGEE. The CDR3 sequence is CASSMTDLYPGNTIYF. The CDR3 DNA follows: TGTGCCAGCAGCATGACCGACTTATACCCTGGAAACACCATATATTTT.

A few counts support this clone. DNA for the CDR3: TGTGCCAGCAGCTCCTACAAAGGACAGCATGAAGCTTTCTTT. Translation: CASSSYKGQHEAFF. This rearrangement joins TRBV7-9 to TRBJ1-1; tentatively, D is TRBD1 (6 bases). This CDR3 has 14 amino acids. V lost 4 bases, J lost 7 bases, and 16 bases lay in between. Germline V gene sequence: CDR1 SEHNR, CDR2 FQNEAQ (reference sequence).

The genes are TRBV30 and TRBJ1-4, with 10 bases identical to TRBD1. V lost 2 bases to trimming and J lost 4 bases; unmatched junction nucleotides: 1. Germline CDR1 reads GTSNPN; CDR2 reads SVGIG (reference sequence). The CDR3 loop spans 14 amino acids. The CDR3 region is CAWSWDRGNEKLFF. CDR3 nucleotides: TGTGCCTGGAGTTGGGACAGGGGTAATGAAAAACTGTTTTTT.

The CDR3 nucleotides read TGTGCCAGCAGCTTCGGGACTAGCGGGGGCTACAATGAGCAGTTCTTC. Its translation: CASSFGTSGGYNEQFF. The chain has TRBV7-3 and TRBJ2-1; 14 bases map to TRBD2. Per germline, CDR1 SGHTA and CDR2 FQGTGA. J gave up 3 bases and V 3 bases, and 1 base lay outside the gene matches. This CDR3 spans 16 amino acids.

This clone showed up just a few times. The V call is TRBV28, the J call TRBJ1-1, with D hard to call. In germline, CDR1 is MDHEN, CDR2 SYDVKM. The CDR3 has 13 residues. With 3 bases removed from V and 5 bases from J, the gap between germline ends came to 10 bases. In DNA, the CDR3 is TGTGCCAGCAGTTTGACCGAGAGGACTGAAGCTTTCTTT. This encodes CASSLTERTEAFF.

The V gene is TRBV25-1, the J gene TRBJ2-5, with D possibly matching TRBD2 (5 bases). Deletions cut 0 bases from V and 1 base from J, with 6 bases between. Germline CDR1 and CDR2: MGHDK and SYGVNS. The CDR3 contains 14 residues. CDR3 residues: CASSEYGGQETQYF. CDR3 nucleotide sequence: TGTGCCAGCAGTGAATATGGAGGCCAAGAGACCCAGTACTTC. The whole variable domain, filled in from reference TRBV25-1 and TRBJ2-5, reads EADIYQTPRYLVIGTGKKITLECSQTMGHDKMYWYQQDPGMELHLIHYSYGVNSTEKGDLSSESTVSRIRTEHFPLTLESARPSHTSQYLCASSEYGGQETQYFGPGTRLLVL.

The chain combines TRBV19 with TRBJ1-6, with 9 bases fitting TRBD1. Germline V gene data show CDR1 as LNHDA and CDR2 as SQIVND (reference sequence). V shed 5 bases, J shed 9 bases, and the junction held 5 bases outside the gene matches. The CDR3 sequence is 14 residues long. The CDR3 here is CASSSGTGTSPLHF. In DNA form, the CDR3 reads TGTGCCAGTAGTTCCGGGACAGGGACTTCACCCCTCCACTTT.

The chain carries TRBV29-1 and TRBJ1-1; D ambiguous. CDR3 length: 13 amino acids. V lost 4 bases, J lost 1 base, and 10 bases lay in between. Germline V lookup: CDR1 SQVTM, CDR2 ANQGSEA. The CDR3 protein is CSVAPNRNTEAFF. CDR3 coding DNA: TGCAGCGTTGCGCCTAATCGGAACACTGAAGCTTTCTTT.

The chain links TRBV19 to TRBJ1-1; 9 bases match TRBD1. The length of the CDR3 is 15 residues. J gave up 1 base and V 5 bases, and 5 bases lay outside the gene matches. CDR1 is LNHDA, CDR2 SQIVND, per germline (reference sequence). The CDR3 DNA follows: TGTGCCAGTAGTCGAAGGGACAGGGAGAACACTGAAGCTTTCTTT. Protein product: CASSRRDRENTEAFF.

This clone is categorized as medium-sized. The genes are TRBV13 and TRBJ1-1, with D possibly being TRBD1 (6 bases). Trimming stripped 5 bases from V and 4 bases from J, with 14 bases between. The CDR3 length is 14 residues. Germline V gene sequence: CDR1 PRHDT, CDR2 FYEKMQ (reference sequence). The CDR3 DNA sequence: TGTGCCAGCAGCCACAGGGCCGCGGGCACTGAAGCTTTCTTT. This gives the protein CASSHRAAGTEAFF.

V is TRBV9 and J is TRBJ2-3; weak D call: TRBD1 (5 bases). Deletions cut 0 bases from V and 3 bases from J, with 11 bases between. CDR1 is SGDLS and CDR2 is YYNGEE in the germline V gene. This CDR3 is 15 amino acids long. The CDR3 DNA reads TGTGCCAGCAGCGTAGAGGGGTTCGGGACAGATACGCAGTATTTT. This encodes CASSVEGFGTDTQYF.

The rearrangement uses TRBV6-5 and TRBJ2-5; TRBD2 might be the D (5 bases). The CDR3 totals 13 residues. The germline gives CDR1 MNHEY, CDR2 SVGAGI. V was shortened by 2 bases and J by 4 bases, with 8 bases between the two germline ends. The CDR3 reads CASSYTEGETQYF. DNA for the CDR3: TGTGCCAGCAGTTACACTGAGGGAGAGACCCAGTACTTC.

The V and J genes are TRBV28 and TRBJ1-2; D not certain. The V gene lost 6 bases and the J gene lost 2 bases, with 16 bases spanning the gap. This CDR3 is 15 amino acids long. Germline loops: CDR1 MDHEN, CDR2 SYDVKM. CDR3 residues: CASSLDGGTNYGYTF. The DNA of the CDR3 is TGTGCCAGCAGCCTAGACGGCGGAACCAACTATGGCTACACCTTC.

This chain uses TRBV7-9 with TRBJ1-2; D is unresolved. This CDR3 has 15 amino acids. The germline V gene has CDR1 SEHNR and CDR2 FQNEAQ (reference sequence). V lost 0 bases to trimming and J lost 0 bases, with 8 bases between them. The CDR3 DNA sequence: TGTGCCAGCAGCTTAGCGACCGGGACTAACTATGGCTACACCTTC. Translating gives CASSLATGTNYGYTF.

The chain links TRBV2 to TRBJ1-3; tentative D call: TRBD1 (5 bases). This CDR3 has 13 residues. CDR1 is SNHLY, CDR2 FYNNEI, per germline. V was shortened by 4 bases and J by 4 bases, with 8 bases between the two germline ends. The CDR3 reads CASSAGYGNTIYF. The CDR3, as DNA: TGTGCCAGCAGTGCAGGGTACGGAAACACCATATATTTT.

This chain joins TRBV11-2 and TRBJ2-6; possibly TRBD1 for D (7 bases). The ends were cut back, 5 bases at V and 0 bases at J, with 14 bases in the middle. CDR1 is SGHAT and CDR2 is FQNNGV in the germline V gene. This CDR3 has 17 residues. The CDR3 sequence: CASSLQGGISGANVLTF. The DNA for the CDR3 is TGTGCCAGCAGCCTCCAGGGGGGCATCTCTGGGGCCAACGTCCTGACTTTC.

This chain joins TRBV4-3 and TRBJ2-3; D is unclear. V was shortened by 4 bases and J by 4 bases, with 18 bases between the two germline ends. In germline, CDR1 is LGHNA, CDR2 YSLEER. CDR3 length: 16 residues. The CDR3 nucleotides read TGCGCCAGCAGCCTAAGTGCGGCCAATGGCGCAGATACGCAGTATTTT. It encodes CASSLSAANGADTQYF.

The chain combines TRBV18 with TRBJ2-3; D uncertain. V gave up 3 bases and J gave up 2 bases, with 12 bases separating them. Germline lookup yields CDR1 KGHSH and CDR2 LQKENI. This CDR3 is built from 15 residues. CDR3 amino acids: CASSPTGLDTDTQYF. CDR3 coding DNA: TGTGCCAGCTCACCTACCGGGTTAGACACAGATACGCAGTATTTT.

The rearrangement uses TRBV6-6 and TRBJ2-1; D is possibly TRBD2 (5 bases). This CDR3 region has 14 residues. The germline V gene encodes CDR1 MNHNY and CDR2 SVGAGI (reference sequence). V was pared by 7 bases and J by 8 bases, with 18 bases between. The CDR3 loop reads CASTRVGRDDEQFF. In nucleotides, the CDR3 is TGTGCCAGCACGCGAGTAGGTCGGGATGATGAGCAGTTCTTC.